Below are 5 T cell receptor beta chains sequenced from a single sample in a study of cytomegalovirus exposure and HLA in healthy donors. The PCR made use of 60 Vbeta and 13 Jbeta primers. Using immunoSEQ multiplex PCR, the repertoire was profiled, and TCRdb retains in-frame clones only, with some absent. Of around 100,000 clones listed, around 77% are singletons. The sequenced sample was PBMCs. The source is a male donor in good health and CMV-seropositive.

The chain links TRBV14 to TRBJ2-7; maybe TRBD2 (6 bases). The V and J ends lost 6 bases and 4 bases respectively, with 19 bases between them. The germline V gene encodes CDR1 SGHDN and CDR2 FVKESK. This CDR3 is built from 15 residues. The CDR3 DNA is TGTGCCAGCAGTCAGTGGAGGGTACCTACATACGAGCAGTACTTC. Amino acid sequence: CASSQWRVPTYEQYF.

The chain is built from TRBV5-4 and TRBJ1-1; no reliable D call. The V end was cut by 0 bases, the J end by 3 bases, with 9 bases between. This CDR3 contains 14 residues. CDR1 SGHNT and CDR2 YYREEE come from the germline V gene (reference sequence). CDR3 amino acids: CASSLEGRDTEAFF. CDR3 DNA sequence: TGTGCCAGCAGCTTGGAAGGGAGAGACACTGAAGCTTTCTTT.

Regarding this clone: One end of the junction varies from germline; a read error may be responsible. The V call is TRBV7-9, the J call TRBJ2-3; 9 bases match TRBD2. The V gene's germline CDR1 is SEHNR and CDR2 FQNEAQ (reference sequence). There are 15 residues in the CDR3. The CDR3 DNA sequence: TGTTCCAGCAGCTTCTTTGCGGGAGGGGAAGATACGCAGTATTTT. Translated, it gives CSSSFFAGGEDTQYF.

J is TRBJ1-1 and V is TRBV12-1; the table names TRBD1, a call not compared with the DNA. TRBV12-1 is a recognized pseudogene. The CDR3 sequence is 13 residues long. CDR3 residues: CASRSLQGFEAFF. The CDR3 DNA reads TGTGCCAGCAGGAGTTTACAGGGGTTTGAAGCTTTCTTT.

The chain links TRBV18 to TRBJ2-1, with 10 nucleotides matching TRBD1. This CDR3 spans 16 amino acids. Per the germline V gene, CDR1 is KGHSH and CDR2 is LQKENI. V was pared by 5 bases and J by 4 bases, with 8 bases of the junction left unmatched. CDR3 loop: CASSLRTGGIYNEQFF. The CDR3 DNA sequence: TGTGCCAGCTCATTAAGGACAGGGGGTATTTACAATGAGCAGTTCTTC. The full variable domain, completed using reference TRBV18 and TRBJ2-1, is NAGVMQNPRHLVRRRGQEARLRCSPMKGHSHVYWYRQLPEEGLKFMVYLQKENIIDESGMPKERFSAEFPKEGPSILRIQQVVRGDSAAYFCASSLRTGGIYNEQFFGPGTRLTVL.